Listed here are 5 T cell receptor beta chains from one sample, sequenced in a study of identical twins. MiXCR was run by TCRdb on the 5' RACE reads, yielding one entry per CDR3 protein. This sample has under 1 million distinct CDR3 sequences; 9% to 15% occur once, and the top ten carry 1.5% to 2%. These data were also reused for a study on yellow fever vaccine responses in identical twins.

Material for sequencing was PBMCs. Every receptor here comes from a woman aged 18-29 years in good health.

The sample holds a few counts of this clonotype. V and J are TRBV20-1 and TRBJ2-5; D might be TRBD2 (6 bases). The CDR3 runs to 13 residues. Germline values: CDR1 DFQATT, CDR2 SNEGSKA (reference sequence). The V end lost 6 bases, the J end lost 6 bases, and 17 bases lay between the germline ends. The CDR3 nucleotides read TGCAGTGCGTCCGGGACTCATGTGAAGACCCAGTACTTC. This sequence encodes CSASGTHVKTQYF.

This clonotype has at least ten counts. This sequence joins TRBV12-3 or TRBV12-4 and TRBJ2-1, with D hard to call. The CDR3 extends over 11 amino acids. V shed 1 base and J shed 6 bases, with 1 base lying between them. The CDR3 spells CASSLVNEQFF. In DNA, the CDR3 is TGTGCCAGCAGTTTAGTCAATGAGCAGTTCTTC.

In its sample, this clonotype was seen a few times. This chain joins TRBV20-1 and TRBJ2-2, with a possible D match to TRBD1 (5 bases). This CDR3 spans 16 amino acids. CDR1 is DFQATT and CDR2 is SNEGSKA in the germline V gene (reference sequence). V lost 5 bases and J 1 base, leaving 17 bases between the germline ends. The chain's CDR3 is CSAPQMGTGNTGELFF. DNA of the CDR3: TGCAGTGCTCCACAAATGGGAACAGGGAACACCGGGGAGCTGTTTTTT.

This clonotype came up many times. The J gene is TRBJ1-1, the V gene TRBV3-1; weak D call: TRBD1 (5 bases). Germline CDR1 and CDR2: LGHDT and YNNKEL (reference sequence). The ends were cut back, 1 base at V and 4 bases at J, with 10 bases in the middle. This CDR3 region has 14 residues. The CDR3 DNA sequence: TGTGCCAGCAGCCAAGCCAGGGTCCCCACTGAAGCTTTCTTT. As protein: CASSQARVPTEAFF.

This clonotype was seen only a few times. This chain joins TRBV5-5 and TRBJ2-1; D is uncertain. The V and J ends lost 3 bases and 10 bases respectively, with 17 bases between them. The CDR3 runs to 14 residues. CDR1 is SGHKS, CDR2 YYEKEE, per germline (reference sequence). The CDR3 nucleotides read TGTGCCAGCAGCTCTACTTCTGGTGTCGGCGAGCAGTTCTTC. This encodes CASSSTSGVGEQFF. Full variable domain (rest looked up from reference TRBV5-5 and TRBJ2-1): DAGVTQSPTHLIKTRGQQVTLRCSPISGHKSVSWYQQVLGQGPQFIFQYYEKEERGRGNFPDRFSARQFPNYSSELNVNALLLGDSALYLCASSSTSGVGEQFFGPGTRLTVL.